The 9 T cell receptor beta chains given below trace back to one sample, sequenced in a study of T cell responses to AZD1222 COVID-19 vaccine. Generated by immunoSEQ multiplex PCR, the TCRdb table keeps only in-frame clones and is missing some. The sample has under 130,000 clones, roughly 91% seen once. This sample comprised peripheral blood, obtained on day 0 of AZD1222 vaccination. The receptors come from an adult in good health.

The chain has TRBV28 and TRBJ1-2; D gene unclear. This CDR3 contains 13 residues. Germline values: CDR1 MDHEN, CDR2 SYDVKM. Trimming shortened V by 6 bases and J by 1 base, and 9 bases separated the two germline ends. The CDR3 region has the DNA TGTGCCAGCAGGCAGGACCTTAACTATGGCTACACCTTC. Amino acids: CASRQDLNYGYTF.

The chain couples TRBV5-4 to TRBJ1-4; 10 nucleotides line up with TRBD1. CDR1 is SGHNT, CDR2 YYREEE, per germline (reference sequence). The J segment lost 7 bases and the V segment lost 0 bases, leaving 0 bases of the junction unmatched. The CDR3 covers 14 residues. The CDR3 spells CASSLGQGAEKLFF. CDR3 bases: TGTGCCAGCAGCTTGGGACAGGGGGCTGAAAAACTGTTTTTT.

The chain is built from TRBV4-2 and TRBJ2-7; D not resolved. The CDR3 totals 11 residues. Germline CDR1 LGHNA, CDR2 YNFKEQ. V shed 6 bases and J shed 5 bases, with 8 bases lying between them. DNA for the CDR3: TGTGCCAGCAGGAATAGCCACGAGCAGTACTTC. Its protein is CASRNSHEQYF.

The rearrangement joins TRBV18 to TRBJ1-4, with 11 nucleotides matching TRBD1. V shed 3 bases and J 8 bases; nucleotides not matched to a gene: 5. This CDR3 comprises 15 residues. Germline assignment: CDR1 KGHSH and CDR2 LQKENI. The CDR3 sequence: CASSPPGQGAEKLFF. As DNA, the CDR3 is TGTGCCAGCTCACCCCCCGGACAGGGGGCCGAAAAACTGTTTTTT.

Here the CDR3 reads CASSMTHSYEQYF. The CDR3 DNA sequence: TGTGCCAGTAGTATGACTCACTCCTACGAGCAGTACTTC. The rearrangement joins TRBV19 to TRBJ2-7; D not certain. The length of the CDR3 is 13 residues. The V end was cut by 3 bases, the J end by 0 bases, with 6 bases between. The germline V gene has CDR1 LNHDA and CDR2 SQIVND (reference sequence).

This chain connects TRBV19 to TRBJ1-2; the D gene is possibly TRBD1 (6 bases). Trimming stripped 2 bases from V and 5 bases from J, with 6 bases between. Germline V lookup: CDR1 LNHDA, CDR2 SQIVND (reference sequence). This CDR3 contains 12 residues. As DNA, the CDR3 is TGTGCCAGTAGTATACAGGGGTATGGCTACACCTTC. This translates into CASSIQGYGYTF.

V and J are TRBV27 and TRBJ2-3; no reliable D call. The CDR3 has 13 residues. Trimming took 0 bases from V and 6 from J, leaving 7 bases between them. Germline V gene data show CDR1 as MNHEY and CDR2 as SMNVEV (reference sequence). The CDR3 DNA is TGTGCCAGCAGTTTATCTGGATCGGATACGCAGTATTTT. Translating gives CASSLSGSDTQYF.

This clone was seen only once. The V gene is TRBV28, the J gene TRBJ2-7; 16 bases line up with TRBD2. Germline V CDR1 and CDR2: MDHEN, SYDVKM. This CDR3 contains 18 residues. The V gene end was trimmed by 3 bases and the J gene end by 0 bases; junction bases not matched to a gene: 5. In DNA, the CDR3 is TGTGCCAGCAGTTTCGCGGGACTAGCGGGAGGGCCCTCCTACGAGCAGTACTTC. Translated, it gives CASSFAGLAGGPSYEQYF. Full variable domain (missing parts from reference TRBV28 and TRBJ2-7): DVKVTQSSRYLVKRTGEKVFLECVQDMDHENMFWYRQDPGLGLRLIYFSYDVKMKEKGDIPEGYSVSREKKERFSLILESASTNQTSMYLCASSFAGLAGGPSYEQYFGPGTRLTVT.

The rearrangement joins TRBV14 to TRBJ2-1, with TRBD1 identical over 7 bases. Germline V gives CDR1 SGHDN, CDR2 FVKESK. Unmatched junction bases numbered 11, after V lost 3 bases and J lost 6 bases. The CDR3 spans 16 residues. The CDR3 DNA follows: TGTGCCAGCAGCCAGATCCTTGACAGGGTAATCAATGAGCAGTTCTTC. Translated: CASSQILDRVINEQFF. Full variable domain (missing parts from reference TRBV14 and TRBJ2-1): EAGVTQFPSHSVIEKGQTVTLRCDPISGHDNLYWYRRVMGKEIKFLLHFVKESKQDESGMPNNRFLAERTGGTYSTLKVQPAELEDSGVYFCASSQILDRVINEQFFGPGTRLTVL.